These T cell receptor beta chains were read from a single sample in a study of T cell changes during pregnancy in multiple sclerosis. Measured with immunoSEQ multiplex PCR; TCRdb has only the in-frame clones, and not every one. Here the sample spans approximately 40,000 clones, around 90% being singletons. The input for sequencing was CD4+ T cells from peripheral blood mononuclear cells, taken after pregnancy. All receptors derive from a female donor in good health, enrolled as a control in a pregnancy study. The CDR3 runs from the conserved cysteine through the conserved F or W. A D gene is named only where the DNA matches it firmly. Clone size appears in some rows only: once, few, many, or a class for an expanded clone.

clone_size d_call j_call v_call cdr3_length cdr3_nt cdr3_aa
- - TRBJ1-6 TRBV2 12 TGTGCCAGCACCCGGGGGGATTCACCCCTCCACTTT CASTRGDSPLHF
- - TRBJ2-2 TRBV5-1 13 TGCGCCAGTAGTCTGGGGAGAACCGGGGAGCTGTTTTTT CASSLGRTGELFF
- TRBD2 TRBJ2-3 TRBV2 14 TGTGCCAGCAGACTAGCGGGAGTGGAAGATACGCAGTATTTT CASRLAGVEDTQYF
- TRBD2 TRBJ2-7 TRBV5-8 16 TGTGCCAGCAGCCCCGCCGGGACTAGCGGGCCTTTCGAGCAGTACTTC CASSPAGTSGPFEQYF
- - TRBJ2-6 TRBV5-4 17 TGTGCCAGCAGCATGATAGGACAAATCTCTGGGGCCAACGTCCTGACTTTC CASSMIGQISGANVLTF
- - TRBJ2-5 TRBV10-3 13 TGTGCCATCAGATCGGACAGCCAAGAGACCCAGTACTTC CAIRSDSQETQYF
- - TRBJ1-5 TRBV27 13 TGTGCCAGCAGACCCGAGATCAATCAGCCCCAGCATTTT CASRPEINQPQHF
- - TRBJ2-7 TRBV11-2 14 TGTGCCAGCAGCTTAGATCCCCTCTCCTACGAGCAGTACTTC CASSLDPLSYEQYF
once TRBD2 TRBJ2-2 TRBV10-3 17 TGTGCCATCAGTGAAAGAAGCGGGGGAGCGAACACCGGGGAGCTGTTTTTT CAISERSGGANTGELFF
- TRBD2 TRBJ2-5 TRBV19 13 TGTGCCAGTCGGGGTAGCGGGTCAGAGACCCAGTACTTC CASRGSGSETQYF
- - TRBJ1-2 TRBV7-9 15 TGTGCCAGCAGCTTAGGGGCTCCCGGTTCCTATGGCTACACCTTC CASSLGAPGSYGYTF
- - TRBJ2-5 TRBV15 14 TGTGCCACCAGCCTTCGGACAGCCGGGGAGACCCAGTACTTC CATSLRTAGETQYF
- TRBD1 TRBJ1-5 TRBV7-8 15 TGTGCCAGCAGCTCCGGGACAGGGCTCTATCAGCCCCAGCATTTT CASSSGTGLYQPQHF
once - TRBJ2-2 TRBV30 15 TGTGCCTGGTACCGTAGCGGACCGAACACCGGGGAGCTGTTTTTT CAWYRSGPNTGELFF
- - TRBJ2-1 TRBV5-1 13 TGCGCCAGCGCGGGGTCTCAGGGAAATGAGCAGTTCTTC CASAGSQGNEQFF
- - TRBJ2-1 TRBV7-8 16 TGTGCCAGCAGGATGCAGACAGTGAGCTCCTACAATGAGCAGTTCTTC CASRMQTVSSYNEQFF
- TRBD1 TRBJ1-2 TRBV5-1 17 TGCGCCAGCAGCCCGTCCGGGACAGATACTTCTAACTATGGCTACACCTTC CASSPSGTDTSNYGYTF
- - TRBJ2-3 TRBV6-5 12 TGTGCCAGCGGAACAACAGTTTATACGCAGTATTTT CASGTTVYTQYF
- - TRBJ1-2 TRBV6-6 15 TGTGCCAGCACCAAAGCCCATGTTACTAACTATGGCTACACCTTC CASTKAHVTNYGYTF
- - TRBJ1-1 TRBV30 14 TGTGCCTGGAGTTCGAGGGGGGGGAACACTGAAGCTTTCTTT CAWSSRGGNTEAFF
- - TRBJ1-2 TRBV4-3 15 TGCGCCAGCAGCCAAGAGGTGGGCCAGGGCTTTGGCTACACCTTC CASSQEVGQGFGYTF
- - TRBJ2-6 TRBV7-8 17 TGTGCCAGCAGCGACCCGGGACAAGGTATTGGGGCCAACGTCCTGACTTTC CASSDPGQGIGANVLTF